This T cell receptor beta chain was captured by sequencing in a study of T-cell reconstitution after alpha-beta-depleted transplantation in children. Study observations and caveats: The study reportedly traced alpha-beta T cells about two months after transplant to several hundred expanded graft clones. Surviving recipient T cells and intrathymic progenitors accounted for some patients' high TCRbeta diversity at day 60. Hyperexpanded clones declined; after one year, newly produced T cells mostly supplied diversity.

Comments on this clonotype: Its target is not known.

The CDR3 is made up of 15 amino acids. Germline assignment: CDR1 MNHNS and CDR2 SASEGT. The TCRbeta library was prepared with unique molecular identifiers. TCRdb reprocessed the PCR reads via MiXCR and lists one record per CDR3 protein. The profile shows 440,000 or so distinct CDR3 sequences, roughly 43% of them singletons. The receptor's source is a girl aged 2-9 years with aplastic anemia, due to receive a stem cell transplant. This sample comprised PBMCs, obtained before TCRalphabeta/CD19-depleted stem cell transplant. V is TRBV6-1 and J is TRBJ2-5; 11 nucleotides agree with TRBD2. The CDR3 loop reads CAIVTSGGFQETQYF. DNA for the CDR3: TGTGCGATCGTAACTAGCGGGGGCTTCCAAGAGACCCAGTACTTC.